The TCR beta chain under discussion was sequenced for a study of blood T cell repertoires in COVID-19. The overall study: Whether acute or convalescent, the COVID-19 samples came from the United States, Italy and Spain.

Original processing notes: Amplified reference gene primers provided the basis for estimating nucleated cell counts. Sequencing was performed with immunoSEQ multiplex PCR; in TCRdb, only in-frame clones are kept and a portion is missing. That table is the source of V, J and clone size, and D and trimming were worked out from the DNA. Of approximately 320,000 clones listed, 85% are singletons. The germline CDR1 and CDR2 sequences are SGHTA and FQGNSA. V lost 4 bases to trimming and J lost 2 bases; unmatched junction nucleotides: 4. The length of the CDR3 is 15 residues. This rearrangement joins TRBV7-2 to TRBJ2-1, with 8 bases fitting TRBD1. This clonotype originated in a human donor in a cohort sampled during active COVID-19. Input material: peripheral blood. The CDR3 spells CASSSGQAAYNEQFF. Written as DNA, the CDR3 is TGTGCCAGCAGCTCGGGACAGGCGGCCTACAATGAGCAGTTCTTC.